The text below deals with one T cell receptor beta chain. No antigen is known for it. This record comes from a study of cytomegalovirus exposure and HLA in healthy donors. Looking at the study overall: Samples from HLA-typed donors yielded approximately 88 million unique TCRs in an early data release. Study results and caveats: HLA restriction was apparent for most CMV-associated TCR beta chains in a later analysis. Most subjects had HLA-A and HLA-B alleles reportedly predicted accurately by TCR beta sequences. Under in vitro conditions, a few CMV-associated chains were confirmed as specific for CMV antigens.

The CDR3 consists of 16 residues. CDR1 LGHNA and CDR2 YNFKEQ come from the germline V gene. Trimming removed 6 bases at V and 1 base at J, with 15 bases between. PCR involved 60 Vbeta and 13 Jbeta primers. Assay: immunoSEQ multiplex PCR; the TCRdb copy retains only in-frame clones and omits some. The table for this sample gives about 46,000 clones. The TCR was taken from a woman in her forties in good health and CMV-seronegative. The sample consisted of PBMCs. This chain joins TRBV4-2 and TRBJ2-2; perhaps TRBD2 as D (6 bases). CDR3: CASRQEAGMNTGELFF. CDR3 nucleotides: TGTGCCAGCAGACAGGAGGCGGGGATGAACACCGGGGAGCTGTTTTTT.